The 2 T cell receptor beta chains given below trace back to one sample, sequenced in a study of T cell changes during pregnancy in multiple sclerosis. Profiling relied on immunoSEQ multiplex PCR, and the TCRdb table lists in-frame clones only, not all of them. The sample records 50,000 to 60,000 clones, 75% to 90% being singletons. The sample here was CD4+ T cells from peripheral blood mononuclear cells, taken in the first trimester of pregnancy. The receptors originated from a female donor with multiple sclerosis, enrolled in a pregnancy study.

In DNA, the CDR3 is TGCAGCGTTGATTCCAGCGGGAGTAATGAGCAGTTCTTC. Its translation: CSVDSSGSNEQFF. The gene calls are TRBV29-1 and TRBJ2-1; 8 nucleotides agree with TRBD2. There are 13 residues in the CDR3. J gave up 7 bases and V 3 bases, and 5 bases lay outside the gene matches. Germline V gene sequence: CDR1 SQVTM, CDR2 ANQGSEA.

V is TRBV19 and J is TRBJ2-1, with 7 nucleotides matching TRBD2. Trimming removed 7 bases from V and 6 bases from J; junction bases left unmatched: 9. The V gene's germline CDR1 is LNHDA and CDR2 SQIVND (reference sequence). This CDR3 comprises 14 residues. The CDR3, as DNA: TGTGCCAGTACCGCGGGAGTAAAGTCCAATGAGCAGTTCTTC. Residues: CASTAGVKSNEQFF. Complete variable domain (other parts from reference TRBV19 and TRBJ2-1): DGGITQSPKYLFRKEGQNVTLSCEQNLNHDAMYWYRQDPGQGLRLIYYSQIVNDFQKGDIAEGYSVSREKKESFPLTVTSAQKNPTAFYLCASTAGVKSNEQFFGPGTRLTVL.